This entry lists 25 T cell receptor beta chains sequenced from one sample in a study of cytotoxic CD8 clonotypes in ibrutinib-treated CLL (dated by TCRdb to the early 2020s). Library prep was done by the immunoSEQ multiplex PCR assay. As stored in TCRdb, this immuneACCESS dataset retains in-frame rearrangements with V and J assigned. A fraction of the clones does not appear; measured against another copy, unresolved V genes explain less than half of the discrepancy, and the remainder lacks a known reason. Within this sample are 15,000 to 20,000 clones, with about 61% of them counted one time only. The top ten constitute 20% to 30% of the sample. Reading the label with the study, this specimen's time point is: about twelve months on ibrutinib. The source was PBMCs, collected after 12 months of ibrutinib treatment. All receptors come from a human donor with chronic lymphocytic leukemia.

This clone was counted only a few times. The chain is built from TRBV11-3 and TRBJ2-2; 9 bases align to TRBD1. Germline CDR1 SGHNT, CDR2 YENEEA. The CDR3 is 17 amino acids. V was clipped by 0 bases and J by 7 bases; unmatched bases: 9. The CDR3 is CASSLDLLGQGNGELFF. For the CDR3, the DNA is TGTGCCAGCAGCTTAGACCTCTTGGGACAGGGAAACGGGGAGCTGTTTTTT.

The chain links TRBV11-1 to TRBJ2-5, with TRBD2 matching 9 bases. The V segment lost 8 bases and the J segment 1 base; nucleotides outside the gene matches: 8. CDR3 size: 15 residues. CDR1 and CDR2 from the germline V gene are SGHAT and FQDESV (reference sequence). CDR3 nucleotides: TGTGCCAGCGGAGATCTAGCGGGACCCCAAGAGACCCAGTACTTC. This codes for CASGDLAGPQETQYF.

The chain has TRBV29-1 and TRBJ1-1; 7 bases fit TRBD1. The trim removed 3 bases at V and 1 base at J, leaving 5 bases unmatched. Germline lookup yields CDR1 SQVTM and CDR2 ANQGSEA. The CDR3 is 14 amino acids. The CDR3 is CSVDTTGTNTEAFF. In nucleotides, the CDR3 is TGCAGCGTTGACACGACAGGGACGAACACTGAAGCTTTCTTT.

The chain has TRBV28 and TRBJ2-2; 7 nucleotides line up with TRBD2. The trim removed 6 bases at V and 2 bases at J, leaving 12 bases unmatched. The germline V gene has CDR1 MDHEN and CDR2 SYDVKM. CDR3 length equals 17 residues. The CDR3 DNA reads TGTGCCAGCAGCCCTCGGAAGGCGGGAGCTAACACCGGGGAGCTGTTTTTT. Translating gives CASSPRKAGANTGELFF.

This sequence joins TRBV19 and TRBJ2-2; perhaps TRBD1 as D (7 bases). The V end was cut by 7 bases, the J end by 5 bases, with 14 bases between. The length of the CDR3 is 14 residues. From germline, CDR1 is LNHDA and CDR2 SQIVND (reference sequence). The CDR3 spells CASINRGGTGELFF. CDR3 nucleotide sequence: TGTGCCAGTATTAACAGGGGAGGAACCGGGGAGCTGTTTTTT.

This chain links TRBV19 with TRBJ2-5; D is unclear. Germline CDR1 reads LNHDA; CDR2 reads SQIVND (reference sequence). The CDR3 covers 13 residues. The ends were cut back, 4 bases at V and 2 bases at J, with 8 bases in the middle. CDR3: CASSTKLQETQYF. The DNA of the CDR3 is TGTGCCAGTAGTACAAAACTTCAAGAGACCCAGTACTTC.

This sequence joins TRBV6-6 and TRBJ2-3; TRBD1 might be the D (5 bases). The V end was cut by 8 bases, the J end by 4 bases, with 7 bases between. Per the germline V gene, CDR1 is MNHNY and CDR2 is SVGAGI (reference sequence). CDR3 length equals 11 residues. The CDR3 DNA reads as TGTGCCAGCGCAGGGCCAGATACGCAGTATTTT. Its translation is CASAGPDTQYF.

This clone counts as medium-sized. The chain uses TRBV27 and TRBJ1-2; D is possibly TRBD1 (5 bases). V was trimmed by 2 bases and J by 8 bases, leaving 15 bases between them. Germline assignment: CDR1 MNHEY and CDR2 SMNVEV (reference sequence). The CDR3 length is 14 residues. CDR3 region: CASSLSAGGGGYTF. The CDR3 DNA is TGTGCCAGCAGTTTAAGTGCCGGGGGGGGAGGCTACACCTTC.

The chain carries TRBV7-8 and TRBJ2-7; perhaps TRBD1 as D (6 bases). Trimming pared 2 bases from V and 9 bases from J, leaving 20 bases between. Germline-derived CDR1 and CDR2 are SGHVS and FQNEAQ. This CDR3 region has 15 residues. The CDR3 region is CASSLRTAILIPQYF. Here the CDR3 DNA reads TGTGCCAGCAGCTTACGGACAGCCATTTTAATCCCGCAGTACTTC.

The CDR3 DNA follows: TGTGCCAGCAATGACCGGGACAGGGAGGCCGGGGAGCTGTTTTTT. Amino acid sequence: CASNDRDREAGELFF. The chain combines TRBV2 with TRBJ2-2; 9 bases map to TRBD1. V was pared by 7 bases and J by 6 bases, with 9 bases of the junction left unmatched. The CDR3 consists of 15 residues. Germline V gene data show CDR1 as SNHLY and CDR2 as FYNNEI.

This clone was detected a few times. The chain employs TRBV5-1 and TRBJ2-7, with D possibly matching TRBD2 (5 bases). The CDR3 spans 13 residues. CDR1 and CDR2 (germline): SGHRS, YFSETQ. Trimming pared 3 bases from V and 4 bases from J, leaving 11 bases between. CDR3 DNA: TGCGCCAGCAGCTCCGGAGCGGTATACGAGCAGTACTTC. Residues: CASSSGAVYEQYF.

This rearrangement joins TRBV30 to TRBJ1-4, with D possibly being TRBD1 (6 bases). Trimming cost V 1 base and J 9 bases, with 9 bases left between them. The germline V gene encodes CDR1 GTSNPN and CDR2 SVGIG (reference sequence). The CDR3 covers 12 residues. CDR3 region: CAWSGTEKKLFF. DNA for the CDR3: TGTGCCTGGAGTGGGACAGAAAAAAAACTGTTTTTT.

The V gene is TRBV5-1, the J gene TRBJ1-4; tentative D call: TRBD1 (6 bases). The CDR3 covers 15 residues. Trimming stripped 3 bases from V and 0 bases from J, with 9 bases between. Per germline, CDR1 SGHRS and CDR2 YFSETQ. CDR3 amino acids: CASSWEGATNEKLFF. In nucleotides, the CDR3 is TGCGCCAGCAGCTGGGAGGGGGCAACTAATGAAAAACTGTTTTTT.

The chain couples TRBV28 to TRBJ2-5; D uncertain. CDR3 length: 12 residues. The V gene lost 7 bases and the J gene lost 2 bases, with 8 bases spanning the gap. Germline CDR1 and CDR2: MDHEN and SYDVKM. The CDR3 protein is CASTRLQETQYF. The CDR3, as DNA: TGTGCCAGCACCCGACTGCAAGAGACCCAGTACTTC.

The chain combines TRBV18 with TRBJ2-6; 12 positions match TRBD1. J lost 1 base, V lost 6 bases, and 7 bases had no gene match. CDR1 and CDR2 from the germline V gene are KGHSH and LQKENI. The CDR3 is made up of 18 amino acids. The DNA for the CDR3 is TGTGCCAGCTCGCGTGGGACAGGGGGCGCTTCTGGGGCCAACGTCCTGACTTTC. Translation gives CASSRGTGGASGANVLTF.

The chain employs TRBV2 and TRBJ2-7; D is perhaps TRBD2 (6 bases). This CDR3 comprises 13 residues. V gave up 11 bases and J gave up 5 bases, with 19 bases separating them. The V gene's germline CDR1 is SNHLY and CDR2 FYNNEI. The CDR3 spells CAGTGGPGDEQYF. DNA for the CDR3: TGTGCCGGTACCGGAGGGCCGGGCGACGAGCAGTACTTC.

V is TRBV2 and J is TRBJ2-2; 8 nucleotides align to TRBD1. CDR1 is SNHLY and CDR2 is FYNNEI in the germline V gene. Trimming cost V 6 bases and J 4 bases; bases outside gene matches: 7. CDR3 length: 15 residues. The CDR3 region is CASSQGQGGTGELFF. The CDR3 bases are TGTGCCAGCAGCCAAGGACAGGGAGGCACCGGGGAGCTGTTTTTT. The variable domain in full, completed from reference TRBV2 and TRBJ2-2, reads EPEVTQTPSHQVTQMGQEVILRCVPISNHLYFYWYRQILGQKVEFLVSFYNNEISEKSEIFDDQFSVERPDGSNFTLKIRSTKLEDSAMYFCASSQGQGGTGELFFGEGSRLTVL.

This clone was detected only once. The chain recombines TRBV9 with TRBJ2-6, with D perhaps matching TRBD1 (5 bases). With 3 bases removed from V and 0 bases from J, the gap between germline ends came to 19 bases. The CDR3 is made up of 19 amino acids. The germline CDR1 and CDR2 sequences are SGDLS and YYNGEE. CDR3 region: CASSASSAQAFSGANVLTF. CDR3 nucleotide sequence: TGTGCCAGCAGCGCTAGTTCGGCACAGGCTTTCTCTGGGGCCAACGTCCTGACTTTC.

The V call is TRBV6-1, the J call TRBJ2-7, with D perhaps given as TRBD1 or TRBD2 (5 bases each). CDR1 MNHNS and CDR2 SASEGT come from the germline V gene. The ends were cut back, 2 bases at V and 3 bases at J, with 14 bases in the middle. There are 15 residues in the CDR3. For the CDR3, the DNA is TGTGCCAGCAGTGAAACCGGGACCGCGCACTACGAGCAGTACTTC. It encodes CASSETGTAHYEQYF.

The chain couples TRBV10-3 to TRBJ2-7; D is possibly TRBD2 (5 bases). V was clipped by 3 bases and J by 7 bases, with 13 bases between them. This CDR3 spans 13 amino acids. Germline assignment: CDR1 ENHRY and CDR2 SYGVKD. The CDR3 DNA reads as TGTGCCATCAGTGACTCTACCCGAGGGGAGCAGTACTTC. This encodes CAISDSTRGEQYF.

The chain recombines TRBV19 with TRBJ1-2; D remains ambiguous. The germline V and J ends were trimmed by 1 base and 4 bases, with 10 bases remaining between them. This CDR3 region has 14 residues. Germline CDR1 is LNHDA and CDR2 is SQIVND (reference sequence). The CDR3 coding sequence is TGTGCCAGTAGTATAGGGCAGAGAATCTATGGCTACACCTTC. Translating it yields CASSIGQRIYGYTF.

The V gene is TRBV29-1, the J gene TRBJ2-2, with D tentatively TRBD2 (6 bases). The CDR3 is made up of 13 amino acids. Germline V gene sequence: CDR1 SQVTM, CDR2 ANQGSEA. V shed 4 bases and J shed 6 bases, with 12 bases lying between them. The CDR3 DNA reads TGCAGCGTTGGCGGGGATGGAGCCGGGGAGCTGTTTTTT. Amino acids: CSVGGDGAGELFF.

This sequence joins TRBV6-5 and TRBJ1-1; TRBD1 is a possible D gene (5 bases). The germline gives CDR1 MNHEY, CDR2 SVGAGI. The CDR3 is made up of 11 amino acids. The germline V and J ends were trimmed by 0 bases and 11 bases, with 7 bases remaining between them. CDR3 sequence reads: CASSYSGGAFF. The CDR3 nucleotides are TGTGCCAGCAGTTACTCCGGGGGGGCTTTCTTT.

This rearrangement joins TRBV5-1 to TRBJ2-1; TRBD1 might be the D (5 bases). The germline gives CDR1 SGHRS, CDR2 YFSETQ. The CDR3 extends over 17 amino acids. V shed 0 bases and J shed 7 bases, with 20 bases lying between them. DNA of the CDR3: TGCGCCAGCAGCTTGGGGAAGTCGGTCAGGGTCGCGAATGAGCAGTTCTTC. It codes for CASSLGKSVRVANEQFF.

V gene TRBV5-5 combines with J gene TRBJ1-3, with D possibly TRBD1 on 6 matching bases. Per the germline V gene, CDR1 is SGHKS and CDR2 is YYEKEE (reference sequence). Trimming pared 5 bases from V and 0 bases from J, leaving 9 bases between. The length of the CDR3 is 14 residues. The CDR3 loop is CASSTGSSGNTIYF. CDR3 in DNA: TGTGCCAGCAGTACAGGGAGCTCTGGAAACACCATATATTTT.